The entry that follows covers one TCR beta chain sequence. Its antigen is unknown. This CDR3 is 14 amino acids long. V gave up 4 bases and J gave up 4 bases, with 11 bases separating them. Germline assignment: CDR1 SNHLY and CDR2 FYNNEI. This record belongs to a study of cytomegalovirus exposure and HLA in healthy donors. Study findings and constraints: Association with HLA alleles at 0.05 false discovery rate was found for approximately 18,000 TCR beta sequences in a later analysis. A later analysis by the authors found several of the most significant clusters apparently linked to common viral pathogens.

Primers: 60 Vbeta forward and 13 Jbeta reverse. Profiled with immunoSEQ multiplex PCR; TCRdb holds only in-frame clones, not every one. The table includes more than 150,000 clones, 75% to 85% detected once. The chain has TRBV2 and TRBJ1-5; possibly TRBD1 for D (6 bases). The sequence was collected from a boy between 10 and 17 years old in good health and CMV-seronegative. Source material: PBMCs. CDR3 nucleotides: TGTGCCAGCAGTGGTGGCAGGGGTAATCAGCCCCAGCATTTT. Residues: CASSGGRGNQPQHF.